Below are 17 T cell receptor beta chains sequenced from a single sample in a study of blood T cell repertoires in COVID-19. Method: immunoSEQ multiplex PCR; TCRdb's copy keeps in-frame clones and lacks some. There are around 280,000 clones in the sample; roughly nine tenths occur only once, and less than 2% lies in the top ten. Sequences were obtained from PBMCs or T cells enriched from blood (not recorded which). These receptors were collected from a woman in her thirties or forties who had recovered from COVID-19.

This clone was observed a single time. The chain joins TRBV3-1 (or the pseudogene TRBV3-2) to TRBJ1-3, with D unclear. CDR3 length equals 13 residues. Trimming removed 1 base from V and 4 bases from J, with 5 bases in between. Germline CDR1 and CDR2: LGHDT and YNNKEL (reference sequence). In nucleotides, the CDR3 is TGTGCCAGCAGCCAAGCACTGGGAAACACCATATATTTT. Its protein is CASSQALGNTIYF.

The V gene is TRBV5-4, the J gene TRBJ1-4; the D is unclear. V lost 4 bases and J 3 bases, leaving 13 bases between the germline ends. The CDR3 spans 15 residues. The V gene's germline CDR1 is SGHNT and CDR2 YYREEE (reference sequence). The CDR3 here is CASSPQPGSNEKLFF. The CDR3 DNA sequence: TGTGCCAGCAGCCCACAACCGGGGTCTAATGAAAAACTGTTTTTT.

The rearrangement uses TRBV5-1 and TRBJ2-2, with D maybe TRBD2 (5 bases). With 7 bases removed from V and 4 bases from J, the gap between germline ends came to 8 bases. Germline-derived CDR1 and CDR2 are SGHRS and YFSETQ. This CDR3 spans 12 amino acids. CDR3 DNA sequence: TGCGCCAGCGGTGAGGGCACCGGGGAGCTGTTTTTT. Its protein product is CASGEGTGELFF.

The chain couples TRBV5-1 to TRBJ2-1; the match to TRBD1 covers 8 bases. Germline assignment: CDR1 SGHRS and CDR2 YFSETQ. The J segment lost 3 bases and the V segment lost 4 bases, leaving 6 bases of the junction unmatched. The CDR3 runs 15 residues. The CDR3 DNA reads as TGCGCCAGCAGCCAAGAGGACAGGGACTACAATGAGCAGTTCTTC. Its translation is CASSQEDRDYNEQFF.

J is TRBJ1-1 and V is TRBV7-3, with 9 nucleotides matching TRBD1. Germline CDR1 is SGHTA and CDR2 is FQGTGA. This CDR3 comprises 14 residues. V lost 5 bases to trimming and J lost 1 base; unmatched junction nucleotides: 2. CDR3 bases: TGTGCCAGCAGCACAGGGGGCCCGAACACTGAAGCTTTCTTT. Encoded protein: CASSTGGPNTEAFF.

Note on this clone: The sample contains more than one DNA sequence encoding this CDR3. CDR3 nucleotides: TGTGCCAGTAGTATAGTTGAGGATTCACCCCTCCACTTT. This encodes CASSIVEDSPLHF. The chain combines TRBV19 with TRBJ1-6; D not certain. The CDR3 has 13 amino acids. Germline V gives CDR1 LNHDA, CDR2 SQIVND (reference sequence). With 1 base removed from V and 8 bases from J, the gap between germline ends came to 6 bases.

The chain joins TRBV19 to TRBJ2-2; 7 nucleotides line up with TRBD2. Trimming took 1 base from V and 6 from J; bases not matched to a gene: 8. This CDR3 contains 16 residues. Germline V lookup: CDR1 LNHDA, CDR2 SQIVND (reference sequence). CDR3 in amino acids: CASSIVRGGDAGELFF. CDR3 DNA sequence: TGTGCCAGTAGTATAGTTCGTGGGGGGGATGCCGGGGAGCTGTTTTTT.

Details on this clone: This sample includes further DNA sequences coding for the same CDR3. The chain links TRBV19 to TRBJ1-5; 8 bases match TRBD1. In germline, CDR1 is LNHDA, CDR2 SQIVND (reference sequence). J gave up 1 base and V 6 bases, and 5 bases lay outside the gene matches. CDR3 length: 15 residues. The CDR3, as DNA: TGTGCCAGTAGAGAGGACAGGGCGAGCAATCAGCCCCAGCATTTT. It is translated as CASREDRASNQPQHF.

The chain recombines TRBV7-2 with TRBJ2-2; 9 bases match TRBD1. The germline CDR1 and CDR2 sequences are SGHTA and FQGNSA. The V segment lost 2 bases and the J segment 4 bases; nucleotides outside the gene matches: 5. The length of the CDR3 is 16 residues. CDR3 sequence: CASSLLGQGGTGELFF. The CDR3 DNA is TGTGCCAGCAGCTTATTGGGACAGGGAGGCACCGGGGAGCTGTTTTTT.

The CDR3 here is CASSLDAGPGADTQYF. The CDR3 bases are TGCGCCAGCAGCTTGGATGCGGGGCCGGGGGCAGATACGCAGTATTTT. V and J are TRBV5-1 and TRBJ2-3; D is possibly TRBD2 (6 bases). The germline gives CDR1 SGHRS, CDR2 YFSETQ. The CDR3 loop spans 16 amino acids. The ends were cut back, 0 bases at V and 4 bases at J, with 15 bases in the middle. Complete variable domain (other parts from reference TRBV5-1 and TRBJ2-3): KAGVTQTPRYLIKTRGQQVTLSCSPISGHRSVSWYQQTPGQGLQFLFEYFSETQRNKGNFPGRFSGRQFSNSRSEMNVSTLELGDSALYLCASSLDAGPGADTQYFGPGTRLTVL.

The rearrangement joins TRBV15 to TRBJ2-5; 8 nucleotides line up with TRBD1. Germline CDR1 LNHNV, CDR2 YYDKDF (reference sequence). The CDR3 sequence is 16 residues long. The junction had 5 bases not matched to a gene; V was cut back by 2 bases and J by 0 bases. CDR3 DNA: TGTGCCACCAGCAGATTCGGGACAGGATACCAAGAGACCCAGTACTTC. It encodes CATSRFGTGYQETQYF.

The V gene is TRBV9, the J gene TRBJ2-4; 10 nucleotides agree with TRBD2. Germline CDR1 SGDLS, CDR2 YYNGEE. This CDR3 spans 13 amino acids. V was clipped by 0 bases and J by 14 bases; unmatched bases: 5. The CDR3 bases are TGTGCCAGCAGCGTAGGTCCTAGCGGGAGCGAGTACTTC. Protein: CASSVGPSGSEYF.

The V gene is TRBV19, the J gene TRBJ1-2, with D unclear. Germline loops: CDR1 LNHDA, CDR2 SQIVND (reference sequence). Trimming shortened V by 5 bases and J by 5 bases, and 9 bases separated the two germline ends. This CDR3 has 12 amino acids. The CDR3 loop reads CASSLAQYGYTF. The CDR3, as DNA: TGTGCCAGTAGTCTGGCACAATATGGCTACACCTTC.

The DNA of the CDR3 is TGTGCCAGCGCGCCCCTAGGGACAGGAGGCTATGGCTACACCTTC. Its protein product is CASAPLGTGGYGYTF. The gene calls are TRBV7-8 and TRBJ1-2, with 8 positions matching TRBD1. CDR3 length: 15 residues. The germline CDR1 and CDR2 sequences are SGHVS and FQNEAQ. The trim removed 8 bases at V and 4 bases at J, leaving 12 bases unmatched. Looking up the rest from reference TRBV7-8 and TRBJ1-2 gives the full variable domain: GAGVSQSPRYKVAKRGQDVALRCDPISGHVSLFWYQQALGQGPEFLTYFQNEAQLDKSGLPSDRFFAERPEGSVSTLKIQRTQQEDSAVYLCASAPLGTGGYGYTFGSGTRLTVV.

The gene calls are TRBV18 and TRBJ2-7, with 11 positions matching TRBD2. The ends lost 4 bases at V and 3 bases at J; junction bases unmatched: 2. Germline loops: CDR1 KGHSH, CDR2 LQKENI. This CDR3 is 14 amino acids long. The CDR3: CASSLGLADYEQYF. The CDR3 region has the DNA TGTGCCAGCTCACTGGGACTAGCGGACTACGAGCAGTACTTC.

Here the CDR3 DNA reads TGTGCCAGCAGCGCGGGACTAGCGGGAGCTGGGGCCAACGTCCTGACTTTC. Translating it yields CASSAGLAGAGANVLTF. The chain combines TRBV11-2 with TRBJ2-6; TRBD2 matches 14 bases. The CDR3 spans 17 residues. Germline CDR1 and CDR2: SGHAT and FQNNGV. V trimming: 5 bases; J trimming: 2 bases; junction bases outside the gene matches: 2.

This chain uses TRBV5-8 with TRBJ2-5; D may be TRBD2 (7 bases). The CDR3 totals 15 residues. The germline gives CDR1 SGHTS, CDR2 YDEGEE. V was shortened by 3 bases and J by 3 bases, with 15 bases between the two germline ends. For the CDR3, the DNA is TGTGCCAGCAGCTCCCTGACGGGGGGCGAAGAGACCCAGTACTTC. Amino acid sequence: CASSSLTGGEETQYF.